This is a list of T cell receptor beta chains from one sample in a study of T-cell reconstitution after alpha-beta-depleted transplantation in children. Via MiXCR, TCRdb re-called the PCR reads, giving one row per CDR3 protein. The sample contains about 600,000 distinct CDR3 sequences, over 9.5% of which appear only once. Sample: PBMCs from the stem cell graft donor, taken from the stem cell graft. The receptors shown here come from a human donor who donated a stem cell graft to a child with acute myeloid leukemia. CDR3s include the opening cysteine and the closing phenylalanine or tryptophan. A D gene is named only where the DNA matches it firmly. For some rows the clone size is stated as once, few or many, or as a class when expanded; others skip it.

many,TRBV20-1,-,TRBJ2-1,CSARIQSGQRLNEQFF,TGCAGTGCTAGAATACAATCGGGGCAAAGATTAAATGAGCAGTTCTTC
-,TRBV29-1,-,TRBJ2-2,CSVEVGGGMTGELFF,TGCAGCGTTGAAGTAGGAGGGGGCATGACCGGGGAGCTGTTTTTT
few,TRBV7-9,TRBD2,TRBJ2-3,CASSPSSGRGDTQYF,TGTGCCAGCAGCCCCTCTAGCGGGAGAGGGGATACGCAGTATTTT
-,TRBV6-1,-,TRBJ2-5,CASNQGGRQETQYF,TGTGCCAGCAACCAAGGGGGGCGGCAAGAGACCCAGTACTTC
many,TRBV5-1,-,TRBJ2-3,CASSQETGDTQYF,TGCGCCAGCAGCCAAGAGACTGGAGATACGCAGTATTTT
-,TRBV30,-,TRBJ2-7,CAWSVRVGRGPSYEQYF,TGTGCCTGGAGTGTACGTGTCGGGAGAGGTCCTTCCTACGAGCAGTACTTC
-,TRBV5-1,TRBD2,TRBJ2-7,CASSSSGLAAYEQYF,TGCGCCAGCAGCTCCTCGGGACTAGCGGCCTACGAGCAGTACTTC
few,TRBV7-8,TRBD1,TRBJ1-6,CASRAGQAGSPLHF,TGTGCCAGCAGGGCCGGACAGGCAGGCTCACCCCTCCACTTT
-,TRBV10-3,TRBD1,TRBJ1-5,CAISPDRVQPQHF,TGTGCCATCAGCCCTGACAGGGTACAGCCCCAGCATTTT
few,TRBV12-3/TRBV12-4,TRBD1,TRBJ2-3,CASSSLGGQVLLDTQYF,TGTGCCAGCAGCTCCTTGGGGGGACAGGTCCTTCTAGATACGCAGTATTTT
-,TRBV24-1,TRBD2,TRBJ2-2,CATRGTRSNTGELFF,TGTGCCACCAGAGGGACTAGGTCGAACACCGGGGAGCTGTTTTTT
few,TRBV20-1,-,TRBJ2-5,CSAHTPGAARETQYF,TGCAGTGCCCATACCCCGGGGGCGGCCAGGGAGACCCAGTACTTC
many,TRBV20-1,TRBD2,TRBJ2-1,CSARLAGYDIEQFF,TGCAGTGCCCGACTAGCGGGATATGACATTGAGCAGTTCTTC
-,TRBV7-9,-,TRBJ2-5,CASSSAGGETQYF,TGTGCCAGCAGCTCGGCTGGAGGAGAGACCCAGTACTTC
-,TRBV7-8,TRBD2,TRBJ2-2,CASSLEEREFDGELFF,TGTGCCAGCAGCTTAGAAGAGCGGGAGTTTGACGGGGAGCTGTTTTTT
many,TRBV9,TRBD1,TRBJ2-7,CASSVGGQAPYEQYF,TGTGCCAGCAGCGTAGGGGGACAGGCCCCCTACGAGCAGTACTTC
many,TRBV29-1,-,TRBJ2-1,CSVERGNYNEQFF,TGCAGCGTTGAAAGGGGGAACTACAATGAGCAGTTCTTC
many,TRBV12-3/TRBV12-4,TRBD2,TRBJ2-2,CASSTLAGTTGELFF,TGTGCCAGCAGTACCCTAGCGGGGACGACCGGGGAGCTGTTTTTT
many,TRBV20-1,-,TRBJ2-2,CSARDAGVGTGELFF,TGCAGTGCTAGAGATGCAGGGGTTGGTACCGGGGAGCTGTTTTTT
few,TRBV7-2,-,TRBJ2-7,CASSLGGSTGEQYF,TGTGCCAGCAGCTTAGGCGGATCCACGGGAGAGCAGTACTTC
-,TRBV10-3,TRBD2,TRBJ2-1,CAISGDSGLAGNNEQFF,TGTGCCATCAGTGGGGACTCGGGACTAGCGGGTAACAATGAGCAGTTCTTC
many,TRBV29-1,TRBD1,TRBJ2-5,CSARTGLAYQETQYF,TGCAGCGCTAGGACAGGGTTGGCGTACCAAGAGACCCAGTACTTC
-,TRBV5-1,-,TRBJ2-3,CASRLQGQASDTQYF,TGCGCCAGCAGGCTACAGGGTCAGGCATCAGATACGCAGTATTTT
many,TRBV20-1,-,TRBJ2-5,CSARVDETQYF,TGCAGTGCTAGAGTTGATGAGACCCAGTACTTC
-,TRBV7-3,TRBD2,TRBJ2-3,CASSSTSGRDTQYF,TGTGCCAGCAGCTCGACTAGCGGGAGAGATACGCAGTATTTT
-,TRBV5-1,TRBD1,TRBJ2-5,CASSETGTGEETQYF,TGCGCCAGCAGCGAGACCGGGACAGGGGAAGAGACCCAGTACTTC
many,TRBV20-1,-,TRBJ2-1,CTCQEAKGNEQFF,TGCACCTGCCAGGAGGCCAAGGGCAATGAGCAGTTCTTC
few,TRBV9,-,TRBJ2-2,CASSVVRGMSTGELFF,TGTGCCAGCAGCGTAGTTCGGGGGATGAGCACCGGGGAGCTGTTTTTT
many,TRBV28,-,TRBJ2-2,CASRTYTNTGELFF,TGTGCCAGCAGGACTTATACGAACACCGGGGAGCTGTTTTTT
-,TRBV7-9,TRBD1,TRBJ1-1,CASSPPGGTGDTEAFF,TGTGCCAGCAGCCCCCCGGGCGGGACAGGAGACACTGAAGCTTTCTTT
few,TRBV2,-,TRBJ1-2,CASSPGDGYTF,TGTGCCAGCAGTCCAGGGGACGGCTACACCTTC
many,TRBV28,-,TRBJ2-2,CASSFPGKGVLAGELFF,TGTGCCAGCAGTTTTCCCGGGAAGGGAGTCCTAGCCGGGGAGCTGTTTTTT
many,TRBV20-1,TRBD1,TRBJ1-1,CSARGRGTAITNTEAFF,TGCAGTGCTAGAGGCCGCGGGACAGCGATAACGAACACTGAAGCTTTCTTT
-,TRBV12-3/TRBV12-4,TRBD1,TRBJ1-5,CASTPTGGNQPQHF,TGTGCCAGCACCCCTACAGGGGGCAATCAGCCCCAGCATTTT
many,TRBV15,-,TRBJ2-1,CATSSYLPRALSERSHEQFF,TGTGCCACCAGCAGTTATCTCCCCAGGGCCTTATCGGAACGGTCGCATGAGCAGTTCTTC
many,TRBV12-3/TRBV12-4,TRBD1,TRBJ1-1,CASSPPTGGFTEAFF,TGTGCCAGCAGTCCCCCCACAGGGGGCTTCACTGAAGCTTTCTTT
many,TRBV5-1,-,TRBJ1-6,CASSFGPQANSPLHF,TGCGCCAGCAGCTTTGGGCCTCAGGCTAATTCACCCCTCCACTTT
many,TRBV12-3/TRBV12-4,-,TRBJ1-1,CASNSGFRAFF,TGTGCCAGCAATTCAGGGTTTAGAGCTTTCTTT
-,TRBV7-2,TRBD1,TRBJ1-2,CASSGQGVRAGYTF,TGTGCCAGCAGCGGACAGGGGGTTCGGGCTGGCTACACCTTC
few,TRBV4-2,-,TRBJ1-3,CASSQEGGSGNTIYF,TGTGCCAGCAGCCAAGAGGGAGGCTCTGGAAACACCATATATTTT
many,TRBV2,-,TRBJ1-4,CASSEAEDEKLFF,TGTGCCAGCAGTGAAGCGGAGGATGAAAAACTGTTTTTT
many,TRBV20-1,-,TRBJ1-1,CSASKLLNTEAFF,TGCAGTGCTAGTAAACTTCTTAACACTGAAGCTTTCTTT
-,TRBV7-2,-,TRBJ2-3,CASSLVVYTDTQYF,TGTGCCAGCAGCTTAGTAGTTTACACAGATACGCAGTATTTT
-,TRBV11-2,-,TRBJ2-3,CASSPRLGTADTQYF,TGTGCCAGCAGCCCGAGACTGGGGACGGCAGATACGCAGTATTTT
many,TRBV7-9,TRBD1,TRBJ1-4,CATSGTANEKLFF,TGTGCCACCTCCGGGACAGCTAATGAAAAACTGTTTTTT
-,TRBV5-6,-,TRBJ2-2,CASSPEFWTGELFF,TGTGCCAGCAGCCCGGAGTTTTGGACCGGGGAGCTGTTTTTT
few,TRBV28,-,TRBJ2-5,CASSSPLAGETQYF,TGTGCCAGCAGCTCCCCGTTGGCCGGTGAGACCCAGTACTTC
-,TRBV7-3,-,TRBJ2-3,CASSLDYRGGSTDTQYF,TGTGCCAGCAGCTTGGATTACAGGGGAGGAAGCACAGATACGCAGTATTTT
-,TRBV6-2/TRBV6-3,TRBD2,TRBJ2-1,CASRPLADYNEQFF,TGTGCCAGCAGACCACTAGCGGACTACAATGAGCAGTTCTTC